The clone carrying this T cell receptor (beta chain) was counted at least ten times. Germline V gene sequence: CDR1 SGHTA, CDR2 FQGNSA. V lost 5 bases, J lost 5 bases, and 8 bases lay in between. The CDR3 is 12 residues long. The record originates from a study of T cells in Graves' hyperthyroidism and ophthalmopathy. There were TCR beta CDR3 regions amplified from RNA transcripts. Primed by the HTBI set, a first-round RT-PCR was run on the TCR CDR3. TCRdb re-called the multiplex PCR reads with MiXCR, one entry per CDR3 protein. Of hundreds of thousands of distinct CDR3 sequences listed, 16% are singletons.

This sequence joins TRBV7-2 and TRBJ2-3; D remains ambiguous. Sequencing used blood. This receptor was taken from a woman aged 18-30 years with Graves' hyperthyroidism. CDR3 amino acids: CASSIVEDTQYF. CDR3 DNA sequence: TGTGCCAGCAGCATCGTGGAAGATACGCAGTATTTT.